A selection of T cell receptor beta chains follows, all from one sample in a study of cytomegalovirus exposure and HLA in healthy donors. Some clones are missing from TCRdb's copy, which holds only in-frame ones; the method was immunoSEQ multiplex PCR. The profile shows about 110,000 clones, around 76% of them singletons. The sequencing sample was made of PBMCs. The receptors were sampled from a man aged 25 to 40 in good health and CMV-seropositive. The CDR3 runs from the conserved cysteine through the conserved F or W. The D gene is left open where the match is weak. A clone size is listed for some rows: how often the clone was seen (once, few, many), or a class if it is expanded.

CDR3nt: TGTGCCAGCAGCTTAGGCAGGGCGAACACCGGGGAGCTGTTTTTT
CDR3aa: CASSLGRANTGELFF
v_gene: TRBV7-2
j_gene: TRBJ2-2
d_gene: -
abundance: -

CDR3nt: TGTGCCAGCAGTGAAATTTTAGGACTAGCGGTCGAGCAGTACTTC
CDR3aa: CASSEILGLAVEQYF
v_gene: TRBV2
j_gene: TRBJ2-7
d_gene: TRBD2
abundance: -

CDR3nt: TGTGCCATCAGTGACCGGGGGGGCGGCACAGATACGCAGTATTTT
CDR3aa: CAISDRGGGTDTQYF
v_gene: TRBV10-3
j_gene: TRBJ2-3
d_gene: TRBD2
abundance: -

CDR3nt: TGTGCCATCAGCGATTATCCGGACAGGGGGCTTAAGGGGGGTCAGCCCCAGCATTTT
CDR3aa: CAISDYPDRGLKGGQPQHF
v_gene: TRBV10-3
j_gene: TRBJ1-5
d_gene: TRBD1
abundance: -

CDR3nt: TGTGCCAGCAGCTTAATGGGGACTAGCGGGGGCACAGATACGCAGTATTTT
CDR3aa: CASSLMGTSGGTDTQYF
v_gene: TRBV7-8
j_gene: TRBJ2-3
d_gene: TRBD2
abundance: -

CDR3nt: TGTGCCAGCAGTCTCGGACAGGGGGCTTGGTATGGCTACACCTTC
CDR3aa: CASSLGQGAWYGYTF
v_gene: TRBV27
j_gene: TRBJ1-2
d_gene: TRBD1
abundance: -

CDR3nt: TGTGCCAGCAGTTACGGCGTGACAGCAGAAGAGACCCAGTACTTC
CDR3aa: CASSYGVTAEETQYF
v_gene: TRBV6-5
j_gene: TRBJ2-5
d_gene: -
abundance: few

CDR3nt: TGTGCCAGCAGCGCCACGGCGGGGCAGCCCCAGCATTTT
CDR3aa: CASSATAGQPQHF
v_gene: TRBV9
j_gene: TRBJ1-5
d_gene: -
abundance: -

CDR3nt: TGTGCCTGGAGTTTTCAGGGGAATGAAAAACTGTTTTTT
CDR3aa: CAWSFQGNEKLFF
v_gene: TRBV30
j_gene: TRBJ1-4
d_gene: -
abundance: -

CDR3nt: TGTGCCAGCCTCTTAACGGCGGGGTATAGAAACACCATATATTTT
CDR3aa: CASLLTAGYRNTIYF
v_gene: TRBV28
j_gene: TRBJ1-3
d_gene: -
abundance: few

CDR3nt: TGTGCCAGCAGTAGGACAGGGGGCTTGTACGAGCAGTACTTC
CDR3aa: CASSRTGGLYEQYF
v_gene: TRBV6-5
j_gene: TRBJ2-7
d_gene: TRBD1
abundance: -

CDR3nt: TGTGCCAGCAGGGGCCCACCCGGGGAGCTGTTTTTT
CDR3aa: CASRGPPGELFF
v_gene: TRBV27
j_gene: TRBJ2-2
d_gene: -
abundance: -

CDR3nt: TGTGCCAGCAGCCCCCTGGGGGGGCCACATCGAAACACCATATATTTT
CDR3aa: CASSPLGGPHRNTIYF
v_gene: TRBV14
j_gene: TRBJ1-3
d_gene: -
abundance: -

CDR3nt: TGTGCCAGTAGTATGGGCCTATACAATGAGCAGTTCTTC
CDR3aa: CASSMGLYNEQFF
v_gene: TRBV19
j_gene: TRBJ2-1
d_gene: -
abundance: -

CDR3nt: TGTGCCAGCAGCCTGCAGGTATCGGACACTGAAGCTTTCTTT
CDR3aa: CASSLQVSDTEAFF
v_gene: TRBV14
j_gene: TRBJ1-1
d_gene: -
abundance: once

CDR3nt: TGTGCCAGCAGCTTCCCCGACAGCCCAGGGGGTTATGGCTACACCTTC
CDR3aa: CASSFPDSPGGYGYTF
v_gene: TRBV7-9
j_gene: TRBJ1-2
d_gene: TRBD1
abundance: -

CDR3nt: TGTGCCAGCAGCTCGCGGACTAGAGGTACCGGGGAGCTGTTTTTT
CDR3aa: CASSSRTRGTGELFF
v_gene: TRBV13
j_gene: TRBJ2-2
d_gene: TRBD2
abundance: -

CDR3nt: TGTGCCAGTAGTATACAGGGGCCTTCCTACGAGCAGTACTTC
CDR3aa: CASSIQGPSYEQYF
v_gene: TRBV19
j_gene: TRBJ2-7
d_gene: -
abundance: -